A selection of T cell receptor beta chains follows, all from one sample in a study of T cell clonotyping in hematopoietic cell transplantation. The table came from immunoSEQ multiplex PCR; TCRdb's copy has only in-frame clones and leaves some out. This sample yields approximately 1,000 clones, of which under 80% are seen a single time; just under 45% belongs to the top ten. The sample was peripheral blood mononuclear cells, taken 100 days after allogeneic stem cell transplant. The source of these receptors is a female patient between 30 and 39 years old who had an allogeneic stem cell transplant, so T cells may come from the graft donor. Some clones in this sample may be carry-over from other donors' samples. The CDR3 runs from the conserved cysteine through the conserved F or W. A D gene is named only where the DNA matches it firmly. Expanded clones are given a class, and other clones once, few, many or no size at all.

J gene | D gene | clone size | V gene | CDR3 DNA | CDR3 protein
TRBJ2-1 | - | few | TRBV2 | TGTGCCAGCCTAAGCCGAGGGGGGGGCAATGAGCAGTTCTTC | CASLSRGGGNEQFF
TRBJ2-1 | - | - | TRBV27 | TGTGCCAGCAGGCGAGGTAGCCGCTCCTACAATGAGCAGTTCTTC | CASRRGSRSYNEQFF
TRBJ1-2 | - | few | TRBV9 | TGTGCCAGCAGCGTAGTTAGCAGCCTTAGTTATGGCTACACCTTC | CASSVVSSLSYGYTF
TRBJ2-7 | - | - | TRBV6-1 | TGTGCCAGCAGTGAAACGAAGGGGTACTTC | CASSETKGYF
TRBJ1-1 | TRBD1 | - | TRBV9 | TGTGCCAGCAGCGCGGGACAGGAGGTGGCTGAAGCTTTCTTT | CASSAGQEVAEAFF
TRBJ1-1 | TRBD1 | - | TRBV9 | TGTGCCAGCAGTGTAACCGGGACAGTTCCCACTGAAGCTTTCTTT | CASSVTGTVPTEAFF
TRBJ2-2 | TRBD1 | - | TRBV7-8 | TGTGCCAGCAGCTCCCGGACAGGTTCGAACACCGGGGAGCTGTTTTTT | CASSSRTGSNTGELFF
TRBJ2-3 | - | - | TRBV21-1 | TGTGCCAGCAGCAAAACATCGGGGCCCCGGGATACGCAGTATTTT | CASSKTSGPRDTQYF
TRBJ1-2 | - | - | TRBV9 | TGTGCCAGCAGCGTGGGGGGCGACTATGGCTACACCTTC | CASSVGGDYGYTF
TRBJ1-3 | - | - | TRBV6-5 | TGTGCCAGCACGGGGGCTGGAAACACCATATATTTT | CASTGAGNTIYF
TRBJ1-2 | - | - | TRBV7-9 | TGTGCCAGCAGCCCGGGGACCACCCAAGATGGCTACACCTTC | CASSPGTTQDGYTF
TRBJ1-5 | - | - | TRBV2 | TGTGCCAGCAGTGACAGGGAGTATAGCAATCAGCCCCAGCATTTT | CASSDREYSNQPQHF
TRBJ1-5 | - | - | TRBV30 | TGTGCCTGGAGCCCAACGGGGCGGCGGCTTTACCCCCAGCATTTT | CAWSPTGRRLYPQHF
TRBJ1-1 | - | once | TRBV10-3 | TGTGCCATCAGTGAGTCGCGCACTGAAGCTTTCTTT | CAISESRTEAFF
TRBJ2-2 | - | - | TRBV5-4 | TGTGCCAGCAGCCACAGGGTTGATACCGGGGAGCTGTTTTTT | CASSHRVDTGELFF
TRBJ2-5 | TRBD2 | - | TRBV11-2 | TGTGCCAGCTCCGGACTAGCGGGTCCAGAGACCCAGTACTTC | CASSGLAGPETQYF
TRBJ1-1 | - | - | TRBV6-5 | TGTGCCAGCAGTTACTCGTGGACTCTGAACACTGAAGCTTTCTTT | CASSYSWTLNTEAFF
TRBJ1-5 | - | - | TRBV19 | TGTGCCAGTAGCCGGAGTAGTTATAGCAATCAGCCCCAGCATTTT | CASSRSSYSNQPQHF
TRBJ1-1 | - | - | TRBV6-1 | TGTGCCAGCAGTAGGGCAGGGCGGATGAACACTGAAGCTTTCTTT | CASSRAGRMNTEAFF
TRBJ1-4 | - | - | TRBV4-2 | TGTGCCAGCAGCCAAGATTTTTTAGCAGGGGCGCGGTTCGAAAAACTGTTTTTT | CASSQDFLAGARFEKLFF
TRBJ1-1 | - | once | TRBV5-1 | TGCGCCAGCAGCTCCGACGGGGCCAAAGACCAGGGTGAAGCTTTCTTT | CASSSDGAKDQGEAFF
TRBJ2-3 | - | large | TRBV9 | TGTGCCAGCAGCGTAGAAGACGGAAGCACAGATACGCAGTATTTT | CASSVEDGSTDTQYF
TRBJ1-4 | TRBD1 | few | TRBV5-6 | TGTGCCAGCAGCTTGGTTGACAGGGGAGGGGAAAAACTGTTTTTT | CASSLVDRGGEKLFF
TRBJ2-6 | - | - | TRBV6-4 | TGTGCCAGCAGAACAGACTCTGGGGCCAACGTCCTGACTTTC | CASRTDSGANVLTF
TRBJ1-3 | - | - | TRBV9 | TGTGCCAGCAGCACCGTATTCGGGGATACTGGAAACACCATATATTTT | CASSTVFGDTGNTIYF
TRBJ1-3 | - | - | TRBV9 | TGTGCCAGCAGCGCCCACCTACTGGCAGGACTAAGCTCTGGAAACACCATATATTTT | CASSAHLLAGLSSGNTIYF
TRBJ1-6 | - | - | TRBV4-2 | TGTGCCAGCAGCCAAGAAGCCGGCTCCTATAATTCACCCCTCCACTTT | CASSQEAGSYNSPLHF
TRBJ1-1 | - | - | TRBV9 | TGTGCCAGCAGCGTAGATCTAACAGGGCGAACTGAAGCTTTCTTT | CASSVDLTGRTEAFF
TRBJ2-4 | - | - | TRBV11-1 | TGTGCCAGCAGCTCCCAAAGGGATCTAGCCAAAAACATTCAGTACTTC | CASSSQRDLAKNIQYF
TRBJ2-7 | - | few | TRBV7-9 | TGTGCCAGCAGCTTATGGAGGGGCGTGATGGCAGACGAGCAGTACTTC | CASSLWRGVMADEQYF
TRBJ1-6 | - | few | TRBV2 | TGTGCCAGCGAAGCGGGTAATTCACCCCTCCACTTT | CASEAGNSPLHF
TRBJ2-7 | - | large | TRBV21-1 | TGTGCCAGCAGCAAGGGAGACGGCTACGAGCAGTACTTC | CASSKGDGYEQYF
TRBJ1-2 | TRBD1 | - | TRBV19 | TGTGCCACGAGGACAGGGATTGGCTACACCTTC | CATRTGIGYTF
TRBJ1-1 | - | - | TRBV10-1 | TGCGCCAGCAGTGAGTCGGGGCTACTCTCGAACACTGAAGCTTTCTTT | CASSESGLLSNTEAFF
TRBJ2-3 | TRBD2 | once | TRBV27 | TGTGCCAGCAGTTTAGCGGGACTAGCCGCAGATACGCAGTATTTT | CASSLAGLAADTQYF
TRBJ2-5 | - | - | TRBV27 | TGTGCCAGCAGACATTCTCGGATTCAAGAGACCCAGTACTTC | CASRHSRIQETQYF
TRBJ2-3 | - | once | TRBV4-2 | TGTGCCAGCAGCCAAGATAGCGGCCGTTCTAGCACAGATACGCAGTATTTT | CASSQDSGRSSTDTQYF
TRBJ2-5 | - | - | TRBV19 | TGTGCCAGTAGGCCGGGGGCCCAAGAGACCCAGTACTTC | CASRPGAQETQYF
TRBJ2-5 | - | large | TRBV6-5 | TGTGCCAGCAGTTATGGGGGGGGCAGGCAAGAGACCCAGTACTTC | CASSYGGGRQETQYF
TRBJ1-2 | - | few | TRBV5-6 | TGTGCCAGCACCAAATTAGAAGTAAATGGCTACACCTTC | CASTKLEVNGYTF
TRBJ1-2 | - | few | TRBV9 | TGTGCCAGCAGCCACGACGGAAACTATGGCTACACCTTC | CASSHDGNYGYTF
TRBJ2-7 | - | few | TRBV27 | TGTGCCAGCAGGGATATGGACGGTAACTACGCGCAGTACTTC | CASRDMDGNYAQYF
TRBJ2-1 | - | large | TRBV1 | TGCACCAGCAGCCAAGGCCAAGGGCAGCCCAATGAGCAGTTCTTC | CTSSQGQGQPNEQFF
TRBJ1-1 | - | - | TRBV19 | TGTGCCAGTAGTAATACAGCGGGGAACACTGAAGCTTTCTTT | CASSNTAGNTEAFF
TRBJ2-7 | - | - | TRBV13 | TGTGCCAGCAGCTTAGAACAGGGATCAATCTACGAGCAGTACTTC | CASSLEQGSIYEQYF
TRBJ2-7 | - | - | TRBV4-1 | TGCGCCAGCAGCCAAGATCCGGGGGGCCCAGACTCAAGCTCCTACGAGCAGTACTTC | CASSQDPGGPDSSSYEQYF
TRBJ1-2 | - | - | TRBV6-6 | TGTGCCAGCAGTTCCGGGGGCGATGGCTACACCTTC | CASSSGGDGYTF
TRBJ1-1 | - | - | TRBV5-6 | TGTGCCAGCAGCCTGGGGGGGGGCCACGACACTGAAGCTTTCTTT | CASSLGGGHDTEAFF
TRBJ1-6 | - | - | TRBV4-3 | TGCGCCAGCAGCCAAGATCTCCAATCGAGGACGTCACCCCTCCACTTT | CASSQDLQSRTSPLHF
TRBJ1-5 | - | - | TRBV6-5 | TGTGCCAGCAGTTTAGCCAGGGTCAATCAGCCCCAGCATTTT | CASSLARVNQPQHF
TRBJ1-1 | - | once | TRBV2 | TGTGCCAGCATCGTACAGGCTGGTCCTTTCTTT | CASIVQAGPFF
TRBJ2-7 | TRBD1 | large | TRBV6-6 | TGTGCCAGCAGTTACGCCATTCCCGGGACAGGCTACGAGCAGTACTTC | CASSYAIPGTGYEQYF
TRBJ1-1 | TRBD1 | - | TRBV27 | TGTGCCAGCAGTTTATATGGGACAGGACGTAGTACTGAAGCTTTCTTT | CASSLYGTGRSTEAFF
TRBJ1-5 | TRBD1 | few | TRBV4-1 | TGCGCCAGCAGCCAACCTCCGGGACAGGGATACAATCAGCCCCAGCATTTT | CASSQPPGQGYNQPQHF